One and the same sample provided the 27 T cell receptor beta chains below, sequenced in a study of naive and memory T cell subsets. General study points: A few larger clonotypes appeared in naive repertoires, especially CD8, possibly memory cells re-expressing CD45RA.

No cognate antigen is known for these TCRs. The beta constant-region primer was an equimolar mix of two oligonucleotides covering TRBC1 and TRBC2. Ligated cDNA was amplified by four rounds of PCR with nested alpha and beta constant-region primers and SP2. Using its own MiXCR run on the UMI-ligation and nested PCR reads, TCRdb lists one record per CDR3 protein. The data contain approximately 140,000 distinct CDR3 sequences, under 25% of them singletons. The source material was naive CD4+ T cells from blood. Receptors originate from a human donor in good health.

The V and J genes are TRBV12-3 or TRBV12-4 and TRBJ2-3; the D gene is possibly TRBD1 (6 bases). V shed 3 bases and J shed 9 bases, with 7 bases lying between them. This CDR3 is 11 amino acids long. CDR3 DNA sequence: TGTGCCAGCAGTTTCCAGGGGACGCAGTATTTT. Its protein product is CASSFQGTQYF.

This chain's CDR3 is CASSKLVGPYNEQFF. CDR3 nucleotide sequence: TGTGCCAGCAGCAAACTAGTCGGACCCTACAATGAGCAGTTCTTC. This chain joins TRBV6-5 and TRBJ2-1, with D possibly being TRBD2 (5 bases). Deletions cut 6 bases from V and 2 bases from J, with 14 bases between. The V gene's germline CDR1 is MNHEY and CDR2 SVGAGI. The CDR3 consists of 15 residues.

The chain joins TRBV25-1 to TRBJ1-3; no clear D gene. Germline lookup yields CDR1 MGHDK and CDR2 SYGVNS. This CDR3 has 13 residues. V was trimmed by 7 bases and J by 0 bases, leaving 7 bases between them. In nucleotides, the CDR3 is TGTGCCAGCATGGAGTTCTCTGGAAACACCATATATTTT. Protein product: CASMEFSGNTIYF.

The V gene is TRBV28, the J gene TRBJ2-2; 16 bases agree with TRBD2. J lost 4 bases, V lost 4 bases, and 9 bases had no gene match. CDR3 length: 19 residues. Germline V gene lookup returns CDR1 MDHEN and CDR2 SYDVKM. The CDR3 DNA reads TGTGCCAGCAGTTACTGGGGACTAGCGGGAGGGCCTGGCACCGGGGAGCTGTTTTTT. Translated, it gives CASSYWGLAGGPGTGELFF.

J is TRBJ2-3 and V is TRBV6-5, with 8 bases identical to TRBD1. This CDR3 has 14 amino acids. V lost 5 bases, J lost 4 bases, and 5 bases stayed unmatched. Germline-derived CDR1 and CDR2 are MNHEY and SVGAGI. The CDR3 nucleotides read TGTGCCAGCAGTAGGGTGGACAGGGCAGATACGCAGTATTTT. Protein: CASSRVDRADTQYF.

This rearrangement joins TRBV10-3 to TRBJ2-3; D is undetermined. This CDR3 is 13 amino acids long. With 8 bases removed from V and 4 bases from J, the gap between germline ends came to 13 bases. Germline CDR1 and CDR2: ENHRY and SYGVKD. The CDR3 here is CAISRSAPDTQYF. For the CDR3, the DNA is TGTGCCATCTCCCGAAGCGCCCCAGATACGCAGTATTTT.

This clonotype was counted a few times. This chain uses TRBV5-1 with TRBJ2-1; unclear D gene. The CDR3 contains 11 residues. Trimming shortened V by 2 bases and J by 10 bases, and 7 bases separated the two germline ends. Germline CDR1 SGHRS, CDR2 YFSETQ. DNA for the CDR3: TGCGCCAGCAGCTTTTTCGAAGAGCAGTTCTTC. The encoded protein is CASSFFEEQFF.

There are a few counts of this clonotype. The J gene is TRBJ2-1, the V gene TRBV15; perhaps TRBD2 as D (5 bases). The CDR3 has 14 amino acids. Germline V gene sequence: CDR1 LNHNV, CDR2 YYDKDF (reference sequence). The V end lost 3 bases, the J end lost 3 bases, and 9 bases lay between the germline ends. The CDR3 DNA follows: TGTGCCACCAGCAGTATAGGGAGCTACAATGAGCAGTTCTTC. Protein sequence: CATSSIGSYNEQFF. Full variable domain (missing parts from reference TRBV15 and TRBJ2-1): DAMVIQNPRYQVTQFGKPVTLSCSQTLNHNVMYWYQQKSSQAPKLLFHYYDKDFNNEADTPDNFQSRRPNTSFCFLDIRSPGLGDTAMYLCATSSIGSYNEQFFGPGTRLTVL.

The V call is TRBV28, the J call TRBJ2-7; the D gene is possibly TRBD2 (5 bases). V lost 4 bases and J 7 bases, leaving 5 bases between the germline ends. This CDR3 is 10 amino acids long. Germline V gives CDR1 MDHEN, CDR2 SYDVKM. The CDR3 spells CASSSGEQYF. The CDR3 region has the DNA TGTGCCAGCAGTTCGGGGGAGCAGTACTTC.

This clonotype was seen only a few times. The chain uses TRBV7-9 and TRBJ1-2; D gene unclear. V lost 9 bases, J lost 7 bases, and 9 bases lay in between. CDR1 and CDR2 from the germline V gene are SEHNR and FQNEAQ (reference sequence). The CDR3 runs 10 residues. The CDR3 sequence: CASSLTGYTF. CDR3 nucleotide sequence: TGTGCCAGTAGTTTAACTGGCTACACCTTC.

The rearrangement joins TRBV28 to TRBJ1-5; TRBD1 agrees at 9 bases. V shed 6 bases, J shed 7 bases, and the junction held 4 bases outside the gene matches. The CDR3 spans 13 residues. The germline V gene encodes CDR1 MDHEN and CDR2 SYDVKM. CDR3 loop: CASRRTGEQPQHF. The CDR3 DNA reads TGTGCCAGCAGACGGACAGGGGAACAGCCCCAGCATTTT.

The gene calls are TRBV7-6 and TRBJ2-3, with 8 bases matching TRBD2. Unmatched junction bases numbered 9, after V lost 1 base and J lost 0 bases. Germline V lookup: CDR1 SGHVS, CDR2 FNYEAQ. This CDR3 contains 18 residues. CDR3 amino acids: CASSLGPTSVSSTDTQYF. The CDR3 region has the DNA TGTGCCAGCAGCTTAGGCCCGACTAGCGTATCTAGCACAGATACGCAGTATTTT.

The chain uses TRBV20-1 and TRBJ2-3; unclear D gene. The CDR3 consists of 11 residues. V was trimmed by 0 bases and J by 3 bases, leaving 1 base between them. CDR1 and CDR2 from the germline V gene are DFQATT and SNEGSKA (reference sequence). The chain's CDR3 is CSARETDTQYF. The CDR3 coding sequence is TGCAGTGCTAGAGAGACAGATACGCAGTATTTT.

This clonotype came up a few times. The rearrangement uses TRBV2 and TRBJ2-3; D ambiguous. V was pared by 9 bases and J by 0 bases, with 10 bases between. The CDR3 runs to 13 residues. Germline CDR1 is SNHLY and CDR2 is FYNNEI. This CDR3 is CARVDSSTDTQYF. The DNA for the CDR3 is TGTGCCAGGGTGGATTCTAGCACAGATACGCAGTATTTT.

The CDR3 region has the DNA TGTGCCAGCAGCAAGGACAGGTCGGGCTACGAGCAGTACTTC. Amino acid sequence: CASSKDRSGYEQYF. The genes are TRBV21-1 and TRBJ2-7; the DNA was not used to check the table's D call, TRBD1. TRBV21-1 is given as a pseudogene. This CDR3 contains 14 residues.

This clonotype showed up just a few times. The chain is built from TRBV11-2 and TRBJ2-2; no definite D call. The CDR3 is 15 amino acids. V lost 1 base, J lost 5 bases, and 11 bases lay in between. The germline V gene has CDR1 SGHAT and CDR2 FQNNGV. CDR3 DNA sequence: TGTGCCAGCAGCTTAGTCATGATTCCTACCGGGGAGCTGTTTTTT. Translated: CASSLVMIPTGELFF.

This clonotype was detected a few times. The V call is TRBV30, the J call TRBJ1-5, with TRBD1 identical over 7 bases. The germline V gene has CDR1 GTSNPN and CDR2 SVGIG (reference sequence). The CDR3 is 16 amino acids. Germline trimming cut 0 bases from V and 2 bases from J; bases unmatched to any gene: 7. The CDR3 bases are TGTGCCTGGAGTGTGCGAGGGGGCCGCGGCAATCAGCCCCAGCATTTT. Translating gives CAWSVRGGRGNQPQHF.

The chain couples TRBV30 to TRBJ2-1; D might be TRBD2 (6 bases). The CDR3 contains 15 residues. Per germline, CDR1 GTSNPN and CDR2 SVGIG (reference sequence). The V gene lost 0 bases and the J gene lost 3 bases, with 12 bases spanning the gap. The CDR3 region has the DNA TGTGCCTGGAGTGTAAACGTAGCGGACTACAATGAGCAGTTCTTC. Its translation is CAWSVNVADYNEQFF.

This chain uses TRBV29-1 with TRBJ1-4, with 8 bases identical to TRBD1. CDR1 is SQVTM and CDR2 is ANQGSEA in the germline V gene. J was trimmed by 7 bases and V by 6 bases; bases with no gene match: 7. CDR3 size: 13 residues. CDR3 DNA: TGCAGCGTCGCCCAGGGGACAGGTGAAAAACTGTTTTTT. Protein sequence: CSVAQGTGEKLFF.

This clonotype occurred many times. J is TRBJ2-7 and V is TRBV5-1; D gene ambiguous. Germline V lookup: CDR1 SGHRS, CDR2 YFSETQ. The CDR3 is 13 amino acids. The V end was cut by 0 bases, the J end by 5 bases, with 9 bases between. CDR3 region: CASSLGLLNEQYF. CDR3 in DNA: TGCGCCAGCAGCTTGGGACTCTTGAACGAGCAGTACTTC.

The chain recombines TRBV14 with TRBJ2-7, with 13 bases identical to TRBD2. Germline V gene data show CDR1 as SGHDN and CDR2 as FVKESK. V trimming: 4 bases; J trimming: 4 bases; junction bases outside the gene matches: 4. CDR3 length: 15 residues. CDR3: CASSPPGLAGYEQYF. CDR3 DNA: TGTGCCAGCAGCCCTCCGGGACTAGCGGGGTACGAGCAGTACTTC.

The gene calls are TRBV6-6 and TRBJ1-1, with TRBD1 as a possible D gene (6 bases). Germline V gene data show CDR1 as MNHNY and CDR2 as SVGAGI (reference sequence). CDR3 length: 13 residues. V dropped 7 bases and J dropped 4 bases, with 13 bases sitting between them. The CDR3 is CASNGQGSTEAFF. The CDR3 DNA follows: TGTGCCAGCAACGGGCAGGGGAGCACTGAAGCTTTCTTT.

The V gene is TRBV14, the J gene TRBJ2-6; 8 nucleotides agree with TRBD1. Germline CDR1 is SGHDN and CDR2 is FVKESK. This CDR3 spans 19 amino acids. J lost 1 base, V lost 4 bases, and 12 bases had no gene match. As DNA, the CDR3 is TGTGCCAGCAGCCCCAAACTAGGGACAGGCTTGTCTGGGGCCAACGTCCTGACTTTC. Residues: CASSPKLGTGLSGANVLTF.

The chain couples TRBV12-3 or TRBV12-4 to TRBJ1-2; D perhaps matches TRBD1 (6 bases). The CDR3 is 16 residues long. V was trimmed by 1 base and J by 5 bases, leaving 17 bases between them. CDR3 region: CASSLGFPGVSYGYTF. As DNA, the CDR3 is TGTGCCAGCAGTTTAGGATTTCCAGGGGTTTCTTATGGCTACACCTTC.

This clonotype has just a few counts. The junction shows a germline mismatch at one end, possibly a read error. The chain recombines TRBV20-1 with TRBJ1-1; the D gene is possibly TRBD1 (6 bases). The CDR3 loop spans 13 amino acids. Germline CDR1 is DFQATT and CDR2 is SNEGSKA (reference sequence). The CDR3 bases are TGCAGTGTTAGAAGAGGAGGGGGTCCTGAAGCTTTCTTT. Its protein product is CSVRRGGGPEAFF.

This clonotype was counted between two and nine times. The chain carries TRBV14 and TRBJ2-3; D not resolved. CDR3 length: 12 residues. CDR1 is SGHDN, CDR2 FVKESK, per germline. Deletions cut 5 bases from V and 7 bases from J, with 10 bases between. The CDR3, as DNA: TGTGCCAGCAGCTTTAACTTCCATACGCAGTATTTT. Protein: CASSFNFHTQYF.

This clonotype was found many times. The chain couples TRBV29-1 to TRBJ2-1; 9 nucleotides agree with TRBD2. The V and J ends lost 4 bases and 3 bases, in that order; junction bases with no gene match: 7. CDR3 length: 15 amino acids. The germline V gene has CDR1 SQVTM and CDR2 ANQGSEA. CDR3 sequence: CSVAKEAGGYNEQFF. CDR3 DNA sequence: TGCAGCGTTGCCAAAGAAGCGGGAGGCTACAATGAGCAGTTCTTC.